The clone carrying this TCR beta chain was counted once. The sample comes from a study of blood T cell repertoires in COVID-19. CDR1 SGHRS and CDR2 YFSETQ come from the germline V gene. V gave up 1 base and J gave up 1 base, with 8 bases separating them. This CDR3 is built from 14 residues. Repertoires were generated with immunoSEQ multiplex PCR, while TCRdb's copy carries only in-frame clones and drops some. The table shows about 470,000 clones, with 87% occurring only once. The receptor's source is a woman in her late teens or twenties who had recovered from COVID-19. The sequencing sample was made of PBMCs or T cells enriched from blood (not recorded which). J is TRBJ1-1 and V is TRBV5-1; D gene ambiguous. The CDR3 coding sequence is TGCGCCAGCAGCTTGTTCGCCGGGAACACTGAAGCTTTCTTT. This encodes CASSLFAGNTEAFF.